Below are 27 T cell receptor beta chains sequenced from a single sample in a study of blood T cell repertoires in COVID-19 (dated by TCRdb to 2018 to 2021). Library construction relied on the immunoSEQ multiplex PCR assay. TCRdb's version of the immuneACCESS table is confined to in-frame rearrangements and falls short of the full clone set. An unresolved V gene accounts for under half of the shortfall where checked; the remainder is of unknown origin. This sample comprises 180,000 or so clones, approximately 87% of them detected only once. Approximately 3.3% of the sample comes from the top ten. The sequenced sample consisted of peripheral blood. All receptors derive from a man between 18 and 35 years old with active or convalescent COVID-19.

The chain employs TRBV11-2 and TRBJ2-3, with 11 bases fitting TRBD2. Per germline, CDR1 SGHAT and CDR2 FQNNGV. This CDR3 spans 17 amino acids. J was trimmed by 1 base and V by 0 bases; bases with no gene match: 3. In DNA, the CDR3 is TGTGCCAGCAGCTTAGATCCGACTAGCGGGGGCACAGATACGCAGTATTTT. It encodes CASSLDPTSGGTDTQYF.

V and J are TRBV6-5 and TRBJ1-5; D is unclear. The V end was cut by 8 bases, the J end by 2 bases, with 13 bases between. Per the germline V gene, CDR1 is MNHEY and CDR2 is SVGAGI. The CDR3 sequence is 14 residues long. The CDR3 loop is CASGQEFGNQPQHF. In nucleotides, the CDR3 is TGTGCCAGCGGTCAGGAATTTGGCAATCAGCCCCAGCATTTT.

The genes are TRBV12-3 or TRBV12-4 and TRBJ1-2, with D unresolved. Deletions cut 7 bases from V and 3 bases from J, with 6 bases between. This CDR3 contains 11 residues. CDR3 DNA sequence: TGTGCCAGCACCCACTACTATGGCTACACCTTC. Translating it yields CASTHYYGYTF.

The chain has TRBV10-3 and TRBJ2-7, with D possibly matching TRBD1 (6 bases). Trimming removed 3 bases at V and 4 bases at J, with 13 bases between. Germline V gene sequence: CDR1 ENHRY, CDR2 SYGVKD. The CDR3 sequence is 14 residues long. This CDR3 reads CAISDSHREYEQYV. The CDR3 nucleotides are TGTGCCATCAGTGATAGTCACAGGGAGTACGAGCAGTACGTC.

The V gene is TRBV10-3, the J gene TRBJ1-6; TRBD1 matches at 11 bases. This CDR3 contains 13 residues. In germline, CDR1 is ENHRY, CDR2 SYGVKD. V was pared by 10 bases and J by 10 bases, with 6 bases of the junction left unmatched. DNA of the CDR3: TGTGCCACCCGGACAGGGGGCGACTCACCCCTCCACTTT. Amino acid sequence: CATRTGGDSPLHF.

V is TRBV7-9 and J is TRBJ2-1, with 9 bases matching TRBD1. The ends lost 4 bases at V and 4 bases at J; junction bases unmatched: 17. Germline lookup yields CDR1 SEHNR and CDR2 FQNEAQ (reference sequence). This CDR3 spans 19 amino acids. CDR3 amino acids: CASSYLGTPRQGGYNEQFF. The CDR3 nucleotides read TGTGCCAGCAGCTATTTGGGGACCCCTCGACAGGGGGGATACAATGAGCAGTTCTTC.

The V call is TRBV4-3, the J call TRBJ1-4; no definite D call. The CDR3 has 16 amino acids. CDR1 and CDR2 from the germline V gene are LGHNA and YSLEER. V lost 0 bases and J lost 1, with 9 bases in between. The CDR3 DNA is TGCGCCAGCAGCCAAGATCGGCGAGGAACTAATGAAAAACTGTTTTTT. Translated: CASSQDRRGTNEKLFF.

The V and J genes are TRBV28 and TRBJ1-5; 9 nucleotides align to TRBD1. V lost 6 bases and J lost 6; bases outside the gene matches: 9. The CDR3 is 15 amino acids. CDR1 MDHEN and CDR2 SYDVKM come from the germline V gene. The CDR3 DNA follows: TGTGCCAGCAGGACCGGGACAGGGCATTTTCAGCCCCAGCATTTT. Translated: CASRTGTGHFQPQHF. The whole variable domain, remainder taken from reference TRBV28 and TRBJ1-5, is DVKVTQSSRYLVKRTGEKVFLECVQDMDHENMFWYRQDPGLGLRLIYFSYDVKMKEKGDIPEGYSVSREKKERFSLILESASTNQTSMYLCASRTGTGHFQPQHFGDGTRLSIL.

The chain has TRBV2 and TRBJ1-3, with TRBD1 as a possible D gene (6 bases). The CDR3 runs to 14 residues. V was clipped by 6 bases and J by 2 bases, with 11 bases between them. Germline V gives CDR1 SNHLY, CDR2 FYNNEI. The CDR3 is CASRPRGTGNTIYF. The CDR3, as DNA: TGTGCCAGCAGGCCTAGGGGGACTGGAAACACCATATATTTT.

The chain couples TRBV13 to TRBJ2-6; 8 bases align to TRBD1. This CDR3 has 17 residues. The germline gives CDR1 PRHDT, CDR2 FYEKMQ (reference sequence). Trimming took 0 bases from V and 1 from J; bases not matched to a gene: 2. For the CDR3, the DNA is TGTGCCAGCAGCTTAGGCAGGGGGCGGTCTGGGGCCAACGTCCTGACTTTC. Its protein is CASSLGRGRSGANVLTF.

CDR3 sequence reads: CASSLLMGGADTQYF. DNA for the CDR3: TGTGCCAGCAGCTTACTTATGGGGGGGGCAGATACGCAGTATTTT. The V and J genes are TRBV13 and TRBJ2-3; 7 nucleotides align to TRBD2. CDR3 length: 15 residues. The germline CDR1 and CDR2 sequences are PRHDT and FYEKMQ (reference sequence). The V gene end was trimmed by 2 bases and the J gene end by 4 bases; junction bases not matched to a gene: 6.

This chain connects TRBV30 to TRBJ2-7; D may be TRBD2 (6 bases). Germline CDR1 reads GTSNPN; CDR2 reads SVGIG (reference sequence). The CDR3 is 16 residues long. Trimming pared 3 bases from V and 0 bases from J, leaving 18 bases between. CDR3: CAWSDSFGGTSYEQYF. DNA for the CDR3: TGTGCCTGGAGCGACTCTTTTGGGGGGACCTCCTACGAGCAGTACTTC.

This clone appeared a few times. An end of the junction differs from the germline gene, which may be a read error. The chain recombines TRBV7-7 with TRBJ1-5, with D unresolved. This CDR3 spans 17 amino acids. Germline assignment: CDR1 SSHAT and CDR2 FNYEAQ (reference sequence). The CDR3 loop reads CASSLEAGANSNQPQHF. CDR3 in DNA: TGTGCTAGCAGCTTAGAGGCCGGAGCGAATAGCAATCAGCCCCAGCATTTT.

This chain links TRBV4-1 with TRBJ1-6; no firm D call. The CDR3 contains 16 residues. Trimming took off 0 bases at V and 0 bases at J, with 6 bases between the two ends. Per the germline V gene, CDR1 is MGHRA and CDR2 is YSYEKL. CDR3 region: CASSQDHTSYNSPLHF. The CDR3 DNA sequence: TGCGCCAGCAGCCAAGATCACACCTCCTATAATTCACCCCTCCACTTT.

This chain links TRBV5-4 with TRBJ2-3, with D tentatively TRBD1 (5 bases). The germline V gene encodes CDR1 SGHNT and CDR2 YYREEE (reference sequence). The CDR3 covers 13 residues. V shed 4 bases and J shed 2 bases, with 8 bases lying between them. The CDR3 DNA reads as TGTGCCAGCAGCGCGGACAACACAGATACGCAGTATTTT. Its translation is CASSADNTDTQYF.

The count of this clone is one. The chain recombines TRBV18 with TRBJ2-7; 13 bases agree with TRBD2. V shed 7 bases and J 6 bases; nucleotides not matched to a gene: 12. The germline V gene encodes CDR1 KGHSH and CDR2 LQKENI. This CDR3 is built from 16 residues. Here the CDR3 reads CASFAQGLAGAGEQYF. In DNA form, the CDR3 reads TGTGCCAGCTTTGCACAAGGACTAGCGGGAGCCGGCGAGCAGTACTTC.

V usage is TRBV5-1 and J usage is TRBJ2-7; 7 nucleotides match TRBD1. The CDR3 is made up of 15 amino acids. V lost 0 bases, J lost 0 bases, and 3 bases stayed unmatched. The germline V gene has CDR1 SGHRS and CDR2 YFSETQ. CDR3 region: CASSLDRGSSYEQYV. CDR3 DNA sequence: TGCGCCAGCAGCTTGGACAGGGGCAGCTCCTACGAGCAGTACGTC.

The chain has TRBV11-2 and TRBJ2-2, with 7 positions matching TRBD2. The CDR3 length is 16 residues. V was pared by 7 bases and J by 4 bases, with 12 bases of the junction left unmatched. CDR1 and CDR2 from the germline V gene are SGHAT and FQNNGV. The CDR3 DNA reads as TGTGCCAGCAACCTCCTGGGGGGGGATCTCACCGGGGAGCTGTTTTTT. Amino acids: CASNLLGGDLTGELFF.

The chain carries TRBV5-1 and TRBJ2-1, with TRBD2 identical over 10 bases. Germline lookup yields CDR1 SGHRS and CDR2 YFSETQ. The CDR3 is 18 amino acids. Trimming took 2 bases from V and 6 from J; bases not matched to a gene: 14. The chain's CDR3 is CASSFLRASGSFLNEQFF. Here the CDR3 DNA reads TGCGCCAGCAGCTTTCTTCGCGCTAGCGGGAGTTTTCTCAATGAGCAGTTCTTC.

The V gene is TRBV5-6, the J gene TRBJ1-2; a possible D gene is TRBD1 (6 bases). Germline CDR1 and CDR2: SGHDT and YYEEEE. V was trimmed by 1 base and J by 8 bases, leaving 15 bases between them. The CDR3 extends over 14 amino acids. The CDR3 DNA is TGTGCCAGCAGCTTGCGGCAGGGCACAGGGGGCTACACCTTC. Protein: CASSLRQGTGGYTF.

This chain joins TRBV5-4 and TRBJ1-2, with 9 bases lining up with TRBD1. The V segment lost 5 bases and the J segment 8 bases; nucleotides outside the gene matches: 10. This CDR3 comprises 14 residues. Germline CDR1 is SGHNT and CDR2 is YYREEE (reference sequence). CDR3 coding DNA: TGTGCCAGCAGACCCGGGACAGGGATCGAGGGCTACACCTTC. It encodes CASRPGTGIEGYTF. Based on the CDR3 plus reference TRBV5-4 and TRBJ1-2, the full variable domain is ETGVTQSPTHLIKTRGQQVTLRCSSQSGHNTVSWYQQALGQGPQFIFQYYREEENGRGNFPPRFSGLQFPNYSSELNVNALELDDSALYLCASRPGTGIEGYTFGSGTRLTVV.

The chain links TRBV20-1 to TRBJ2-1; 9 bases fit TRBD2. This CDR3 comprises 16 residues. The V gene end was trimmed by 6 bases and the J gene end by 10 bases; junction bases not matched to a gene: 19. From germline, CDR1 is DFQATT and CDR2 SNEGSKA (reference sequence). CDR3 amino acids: CSASDWREGLSGEQFF. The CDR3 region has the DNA TGCAGTGCGAGTGATTGGCGGGAGGGGCTTTCGGGAGAGCAGTTCTTC.

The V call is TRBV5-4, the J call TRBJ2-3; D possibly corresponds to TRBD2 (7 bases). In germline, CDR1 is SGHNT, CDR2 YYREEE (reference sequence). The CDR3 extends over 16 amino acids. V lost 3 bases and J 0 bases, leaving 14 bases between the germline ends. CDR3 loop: CASSWRGPLSTDTQYF. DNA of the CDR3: TGTGCCAGCAGCTGGCGGGGGCCCCTAAGCACAGATACGCAGTATTTT.

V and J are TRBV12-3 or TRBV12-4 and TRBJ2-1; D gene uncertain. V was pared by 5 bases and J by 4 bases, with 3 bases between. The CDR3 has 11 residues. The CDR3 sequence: CASSEYNEQFF. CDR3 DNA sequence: TGTGCCAGCAGTGAGTACAATGAGCAGTTCTTC.

CDR3 loop: CAISGAGEIRAEAFF. The CDR3 nucleotides are TGTGCCATCAGTGGGGCAGGGGAAATTCGGGCTGAAGCTTTCTTT. This rearrangement joins TRBV10-3 to TRBJ1-1; perhaps TRBD1 as D (6 bases). CDR1 is ENHRY, CDR2 SYGVKD, per germline. V dropped 4 bases and J dropped 6 bases, with 18 bases sitting between them. The CDR3 covers 15 residues.

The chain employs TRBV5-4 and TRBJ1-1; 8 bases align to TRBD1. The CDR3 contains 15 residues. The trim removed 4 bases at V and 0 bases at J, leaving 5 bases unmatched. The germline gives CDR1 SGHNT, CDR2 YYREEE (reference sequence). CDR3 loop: CASSPQTGVNTEAFF. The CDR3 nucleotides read TGTGCCAGCAGCCCCCAGACAGGGGTGAACACTGAAGCTTTCTTT.

The DNA for the CDR3 is TGTGCCTGGAGTCACCGGGACAGGGTCTATGGCTACACCTTC. Amino acids: CAWSHRDRVYGYTF. The genes are TRBV30 and TRBJ1-2; 9 nucleotides match TRBD1. Germline trimming cut 2 bases from V and 4 bases from J; bases unmatched to any gene: 5. Germline CDR1 GTSNPN, CDR2 SVGIG (reference sequence). This CDR3 has 14 amino acids.